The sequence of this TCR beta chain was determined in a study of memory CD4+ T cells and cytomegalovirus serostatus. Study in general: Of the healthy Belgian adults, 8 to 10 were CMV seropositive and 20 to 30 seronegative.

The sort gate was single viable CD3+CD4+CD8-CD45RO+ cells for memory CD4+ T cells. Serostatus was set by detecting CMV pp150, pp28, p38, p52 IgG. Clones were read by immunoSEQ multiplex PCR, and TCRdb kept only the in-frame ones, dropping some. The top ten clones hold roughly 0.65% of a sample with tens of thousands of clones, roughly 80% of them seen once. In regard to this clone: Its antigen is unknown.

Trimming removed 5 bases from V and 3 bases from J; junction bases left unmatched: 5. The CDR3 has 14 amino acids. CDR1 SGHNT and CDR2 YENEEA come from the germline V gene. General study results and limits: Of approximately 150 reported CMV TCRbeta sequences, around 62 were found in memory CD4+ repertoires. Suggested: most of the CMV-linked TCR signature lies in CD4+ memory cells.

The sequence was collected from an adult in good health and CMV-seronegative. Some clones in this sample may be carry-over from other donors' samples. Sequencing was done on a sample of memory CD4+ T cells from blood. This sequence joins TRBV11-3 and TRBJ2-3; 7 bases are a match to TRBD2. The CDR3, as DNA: TGTGCCAGCAGCCCTGAAGCGGGGACAGATACGCAGTATTTT. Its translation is CASSPEAGTDTQYF.